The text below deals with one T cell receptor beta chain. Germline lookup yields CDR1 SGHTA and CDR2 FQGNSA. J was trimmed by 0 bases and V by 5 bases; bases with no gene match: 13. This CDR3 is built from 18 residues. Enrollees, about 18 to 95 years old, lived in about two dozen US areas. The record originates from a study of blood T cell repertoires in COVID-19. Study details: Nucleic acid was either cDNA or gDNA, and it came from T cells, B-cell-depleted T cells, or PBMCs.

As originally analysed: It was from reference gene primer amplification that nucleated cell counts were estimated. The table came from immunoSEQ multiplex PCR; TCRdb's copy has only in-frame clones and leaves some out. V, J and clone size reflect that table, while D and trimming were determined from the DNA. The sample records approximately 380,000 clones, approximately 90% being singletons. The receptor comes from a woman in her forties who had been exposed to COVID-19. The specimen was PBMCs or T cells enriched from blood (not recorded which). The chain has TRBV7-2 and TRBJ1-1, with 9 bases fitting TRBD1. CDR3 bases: TGTGCCAGCAGCCCCCAGCTCGACAGGGGGGTTATGAACACTGAAGCTTTCTTT. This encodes CASSPQLDRGVMNTEAFF.